This TCR beta chain was found in a study of cytomegalovirus exposure and HLA in healthy donors. Broader study findings: Immune exposure information available was restricted to CMV serostatus.

Concerning this clone itself: Its antigen is not known.

The CDR3 is 13 amino acids. CDR1 and CDR2 (germline): SGHVS, FNYEAQ. V was trimmed by 5 bases and J by 4 bases, leaving 12 bases between them. PCR involved 60 Vbeta and 13 Jbeta primers. Data came from immunoSEQ multiplex PCR; TCRdb stores just in-frame clones and leaves some out. The sample gives approximately 110,000 clones, 70% to 85% of which show up once; nearly 2.5% is in the top ten. Sequencing was done on a sample of PBMCs. The rearrangement uses TRBV7-6 and TRBJ2-7; D might be TRBD1 (6 bases). The source of this sequence is a woman between 18 and 29 years old in good health and CMV-seronegative. CDR3 bases: TGTGCCAGCAGCCTCGGGGACATTTACGAGCAGTACTTC. Its protein is CASSLGDIYEQYF.